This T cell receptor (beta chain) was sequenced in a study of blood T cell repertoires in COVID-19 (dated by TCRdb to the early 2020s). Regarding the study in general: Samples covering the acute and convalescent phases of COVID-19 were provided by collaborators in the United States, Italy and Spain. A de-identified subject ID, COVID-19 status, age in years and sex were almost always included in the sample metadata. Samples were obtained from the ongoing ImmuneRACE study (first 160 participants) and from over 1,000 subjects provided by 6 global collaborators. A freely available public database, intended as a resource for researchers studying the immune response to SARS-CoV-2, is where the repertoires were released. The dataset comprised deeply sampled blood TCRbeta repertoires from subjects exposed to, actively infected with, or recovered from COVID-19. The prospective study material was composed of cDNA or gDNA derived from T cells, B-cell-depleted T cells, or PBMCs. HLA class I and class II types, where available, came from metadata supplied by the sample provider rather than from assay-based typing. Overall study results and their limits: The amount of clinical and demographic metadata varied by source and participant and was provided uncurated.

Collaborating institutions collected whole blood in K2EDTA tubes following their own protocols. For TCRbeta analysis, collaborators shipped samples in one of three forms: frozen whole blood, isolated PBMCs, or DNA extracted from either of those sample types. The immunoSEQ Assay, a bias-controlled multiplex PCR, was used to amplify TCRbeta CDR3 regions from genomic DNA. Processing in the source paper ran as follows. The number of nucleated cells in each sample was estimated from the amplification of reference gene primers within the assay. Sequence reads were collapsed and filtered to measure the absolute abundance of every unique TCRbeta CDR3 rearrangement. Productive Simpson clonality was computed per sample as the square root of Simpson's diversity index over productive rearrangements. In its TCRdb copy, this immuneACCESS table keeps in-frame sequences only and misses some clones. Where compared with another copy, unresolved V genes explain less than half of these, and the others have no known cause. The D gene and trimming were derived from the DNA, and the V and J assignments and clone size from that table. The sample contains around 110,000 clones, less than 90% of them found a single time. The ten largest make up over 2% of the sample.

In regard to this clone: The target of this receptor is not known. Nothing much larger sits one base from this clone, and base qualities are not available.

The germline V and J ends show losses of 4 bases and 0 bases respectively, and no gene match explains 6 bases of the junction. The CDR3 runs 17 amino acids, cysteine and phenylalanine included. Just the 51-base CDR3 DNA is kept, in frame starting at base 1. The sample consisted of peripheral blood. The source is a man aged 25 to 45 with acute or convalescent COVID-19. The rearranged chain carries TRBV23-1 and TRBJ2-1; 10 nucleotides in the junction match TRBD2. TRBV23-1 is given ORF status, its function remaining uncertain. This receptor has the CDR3 CASSRSGRYSSYNEQFF. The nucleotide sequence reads TGCGCCAGCAGTCGTAGCGGGAGGTACAGCTCCTACAATGAGCAGTTCTTC.